The clone carrying this T cell receptor (beta chain) was observed a few times. This sample stems from a study of CD8+ T cells in alopecia areata. Study in general: Treated patients were given oral tofacitinib, which was dosed at 5 to 10 mg twice daily.

Isolated RNA was reverse transcribed into cDNA used as the sequencing template. Clones were read by immunoSEQ multiplex PCR, and TCRdb kept only the in-frame ones, dropping some. The sample comprises 140,000 or so clones, roughly half of which are singletons, and approximately 0.99% rests with the top ten. V shed 8 bases, J shed 12 bases, and the junction held 7 bases outside the gene matches. The CDR3 consists of 12 residues. CDR1 and CDR2 (germline): SQVTM, ANQGSEA. The sample in question was CD4+ T cells sorted from blood, obtained at week 0. The receptor was derived from a human donor with alopecia areata. This sequence joins TRBV29-1 and TRBJ2-1, with TRBD2 matching 13 bases. The CDR3 DNA reads TGCAGCCAACTAGCGGGAGGGCGGGGGCAGTTCTTC. Its protein is CSQLAGGRGQFF.